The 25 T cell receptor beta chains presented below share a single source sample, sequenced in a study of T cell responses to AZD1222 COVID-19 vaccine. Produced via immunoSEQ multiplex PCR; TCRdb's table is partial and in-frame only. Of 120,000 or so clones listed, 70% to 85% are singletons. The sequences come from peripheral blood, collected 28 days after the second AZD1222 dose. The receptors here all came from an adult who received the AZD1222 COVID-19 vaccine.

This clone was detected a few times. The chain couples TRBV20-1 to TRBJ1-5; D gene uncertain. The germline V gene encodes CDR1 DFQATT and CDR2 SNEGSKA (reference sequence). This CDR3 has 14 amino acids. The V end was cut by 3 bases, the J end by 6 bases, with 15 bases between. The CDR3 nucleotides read TGCAGTGCTAGTACGGTTGGAGGTAGTCAGCCCCAGCATTTT. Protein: CSASTVGGSQPQHF.

This chain's CDR3 is CASSGGGAGEQFF. DNA for the CDR3: TGTGCCAGCAGCGGCGGGGGGGCCGGTGAGCAGTTCTTC. The V gene is TRBV5-6, the J gene TRBJ2-1, with 9 bases lining up with TRBD2. The CDR3 length is 13 residues. Germline values: CDR1 SGHDT, CDR2 YYEEEE. The ends lost 4 bases at V and 9 bases at J; junction bases unmatched: 5. Drawing the rest from reference TRBV5-6 and TRBJ2-1, the complete variable domain is DAGVTQSPTHLIKTRGQQVTLRCSPKSGHDTVSWYQQALGQGPQFIFQYYEEEERQRGNFPDRFSGHQFPNYSSELNVNALLLGDSALYLCASSGGGAGEQFFGPGTRLTVL.

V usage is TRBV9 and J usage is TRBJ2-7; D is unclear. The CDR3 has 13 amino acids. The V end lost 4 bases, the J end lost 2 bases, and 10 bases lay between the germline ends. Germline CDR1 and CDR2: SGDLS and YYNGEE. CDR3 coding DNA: TGTGCCAGCAGCTCCTCGGACGCCTACGAGCAGTACTTC. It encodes CASSSSDAYEQYF.

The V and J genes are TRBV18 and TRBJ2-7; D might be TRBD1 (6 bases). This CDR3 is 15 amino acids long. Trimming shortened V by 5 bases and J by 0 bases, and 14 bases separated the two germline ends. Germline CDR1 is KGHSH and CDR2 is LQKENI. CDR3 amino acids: CASSKDSPLSYEQYF. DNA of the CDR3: TGTGCCAGCTCAAAGGACAGCCCTCTCTCCTACGAGCAGTACTTC.

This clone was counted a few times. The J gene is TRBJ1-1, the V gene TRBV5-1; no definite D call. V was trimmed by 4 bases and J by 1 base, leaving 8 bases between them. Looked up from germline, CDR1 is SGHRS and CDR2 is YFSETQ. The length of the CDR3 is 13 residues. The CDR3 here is CASSPQTNTEAFF. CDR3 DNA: TGCGCCAGCAGCCCACAGACGAACACTGAAGCTTTCTTT.

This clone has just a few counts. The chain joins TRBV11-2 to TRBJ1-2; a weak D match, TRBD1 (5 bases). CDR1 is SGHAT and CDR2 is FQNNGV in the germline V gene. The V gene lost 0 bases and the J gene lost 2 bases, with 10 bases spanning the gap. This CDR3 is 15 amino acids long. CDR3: CASSLERRGNYGYTF. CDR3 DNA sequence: TGTGCCAGCAGCTTAGAGCGGAGGGGAAACTATGGCTACACCTTC.

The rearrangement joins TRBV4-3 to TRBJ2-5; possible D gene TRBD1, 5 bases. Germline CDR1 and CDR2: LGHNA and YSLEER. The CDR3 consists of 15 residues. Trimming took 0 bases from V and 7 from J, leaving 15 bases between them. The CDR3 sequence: CASSQDLGVQGTQYF. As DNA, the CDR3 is TGCGCCAGCAGCCAAGATCTTGGGGTCCAGGGGACCCAGTACTTC.

The CDR3 sequence: CASSPGGSGGAYEQYF. The CDR3 nucleotides read TGTGCCAGCAGTCCCGGAGGTAGCGGGGGGGCCTACGAGCAGTACTTC. The chain uses TRBV28 and TRBJ2-7, with 11 positions matching TRBD2. The trim removed 5 bases at V and 2 bases at J, leaving 8 bases unmatched. The germline V gene has CDR1 MDHEN and CDR2 SYDVKM. This CDR3 has 16 amino acids.

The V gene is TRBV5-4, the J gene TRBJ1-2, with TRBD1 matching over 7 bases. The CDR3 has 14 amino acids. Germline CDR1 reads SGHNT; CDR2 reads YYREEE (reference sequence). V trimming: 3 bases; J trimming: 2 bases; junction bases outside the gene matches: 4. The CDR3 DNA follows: TGTGCCAGCAGCTCGCGACAGGGCAACTATGGCTACACCTTC. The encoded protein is CASSSRQGNYGYTF. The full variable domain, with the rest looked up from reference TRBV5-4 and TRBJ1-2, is ETGVTQSPTHLIKTRGQQVTLRCSSQSGHNTVSWYQQALGQGPQFIFQYYREEENGRGNFPPRFSGLQFPNYSSELNVNALELDDSALYLCASSSRQGNYGYTFGSGTRLTVV.

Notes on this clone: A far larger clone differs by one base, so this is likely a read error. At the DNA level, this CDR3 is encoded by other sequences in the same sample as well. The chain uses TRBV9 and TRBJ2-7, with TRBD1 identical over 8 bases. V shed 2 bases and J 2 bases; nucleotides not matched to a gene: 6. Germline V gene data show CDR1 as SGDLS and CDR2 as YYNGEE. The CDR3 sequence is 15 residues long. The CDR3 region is CASSVGQGAAYEQYF. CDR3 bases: TGTGCCAGCAGCGTGGGTCAGGGGGCCGCCTACGAGCAGTACTTC.

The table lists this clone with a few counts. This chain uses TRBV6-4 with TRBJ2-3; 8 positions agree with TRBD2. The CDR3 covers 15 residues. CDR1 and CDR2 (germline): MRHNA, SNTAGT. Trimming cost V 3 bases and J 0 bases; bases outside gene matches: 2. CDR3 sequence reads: CASSEERGSTDTQYF. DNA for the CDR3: TGTGCCAGCAGTGAAGAGCGGGGGAGCACAGATACGCAGTATTTT.

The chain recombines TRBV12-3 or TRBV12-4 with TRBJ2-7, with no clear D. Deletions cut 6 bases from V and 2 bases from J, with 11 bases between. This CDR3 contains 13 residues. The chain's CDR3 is CASSPLFAYEQYF. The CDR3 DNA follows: TGTGCCAGCAGCCCCCTCTTTGCCTACGAGCAGTACTTC.

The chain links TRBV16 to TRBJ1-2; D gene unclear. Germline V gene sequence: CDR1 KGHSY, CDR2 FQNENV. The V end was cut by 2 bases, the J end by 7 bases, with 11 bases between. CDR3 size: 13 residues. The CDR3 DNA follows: TGTGCCAGCAGCCAAAACCAGGACCTTGGCTACACCTTC. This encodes CASSQNQDLGYTF.

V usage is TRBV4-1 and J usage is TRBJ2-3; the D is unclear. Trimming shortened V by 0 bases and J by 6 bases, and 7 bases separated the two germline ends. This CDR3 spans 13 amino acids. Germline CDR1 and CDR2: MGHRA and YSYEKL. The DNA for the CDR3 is TGCGCCAGCAGCCAAGAAGGTGGGGATACGCAGTATTTT. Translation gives CASSQEGGDTQYF.

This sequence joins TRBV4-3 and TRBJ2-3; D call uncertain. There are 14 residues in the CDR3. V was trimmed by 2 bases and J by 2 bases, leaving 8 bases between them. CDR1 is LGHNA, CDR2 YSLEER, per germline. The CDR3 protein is CASSQTLTTDTQYF. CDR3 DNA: TGCGCCAGCAGCCAAACCCTCACCACAGATACGCAGTATTTT.

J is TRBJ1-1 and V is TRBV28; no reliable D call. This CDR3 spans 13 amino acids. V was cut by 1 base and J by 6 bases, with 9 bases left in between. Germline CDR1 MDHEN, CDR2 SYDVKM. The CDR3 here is CASSLYKEPEAFF. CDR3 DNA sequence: TGTGCCAGCAGTTTATATAAGGAACCTGAAGCTTTCTTT. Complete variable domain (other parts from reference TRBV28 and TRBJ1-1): DVKVTQSSRYLVKRTGEKVFLECVQDMDHENMFWYRQDPGLGLRLIYFSYDVKMKEKGDIPEGYSVSREKKERFSLILESASTNQTSMYLCASSLYKEPEAFFGQGTRLTVV.

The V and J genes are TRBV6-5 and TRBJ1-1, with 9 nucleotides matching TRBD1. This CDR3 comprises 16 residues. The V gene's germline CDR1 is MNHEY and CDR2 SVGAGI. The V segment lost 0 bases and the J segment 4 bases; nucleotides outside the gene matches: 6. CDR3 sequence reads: CASSYSRRTGATEAFF. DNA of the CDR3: TGTGCCAGCAGTTACTCGCGGAGGACAGGGGCCACTGAAGCTTTCTTT.

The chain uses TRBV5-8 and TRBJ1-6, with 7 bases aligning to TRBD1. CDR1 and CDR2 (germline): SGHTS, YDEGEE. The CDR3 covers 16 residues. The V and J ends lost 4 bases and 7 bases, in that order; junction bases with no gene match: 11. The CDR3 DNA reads TGTGCCAGCAGCAGAGATACCACGGGACAGAATTCACCCCTCCACTTT. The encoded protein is CASSRDTTGQNSPLHF.

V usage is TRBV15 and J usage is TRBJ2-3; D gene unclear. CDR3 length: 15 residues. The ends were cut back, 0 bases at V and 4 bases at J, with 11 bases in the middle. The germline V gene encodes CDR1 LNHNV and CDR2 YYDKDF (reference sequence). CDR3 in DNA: TGTGCCACCAGCAGAGAGCTTGGCGGTGCAGATACGCAGTATTTT. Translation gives CATSRELGGADTQYF.

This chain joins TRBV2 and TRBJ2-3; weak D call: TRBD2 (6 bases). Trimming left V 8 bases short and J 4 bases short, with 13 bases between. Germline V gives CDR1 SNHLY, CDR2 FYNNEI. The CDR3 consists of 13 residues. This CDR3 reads CASGLLKADTQYF. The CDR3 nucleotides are TGTGCCAGCGGACTATTAAAAGCAGATACGCAGTATTTT.

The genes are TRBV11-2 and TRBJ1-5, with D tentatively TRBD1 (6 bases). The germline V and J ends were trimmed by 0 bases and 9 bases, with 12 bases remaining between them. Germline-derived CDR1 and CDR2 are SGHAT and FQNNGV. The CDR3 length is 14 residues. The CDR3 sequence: CASSLDRGVRPQHF. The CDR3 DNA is TGTGCCAGCAGCTTAGATAGGGGGGTTCGGCCCCAGCATTTT.

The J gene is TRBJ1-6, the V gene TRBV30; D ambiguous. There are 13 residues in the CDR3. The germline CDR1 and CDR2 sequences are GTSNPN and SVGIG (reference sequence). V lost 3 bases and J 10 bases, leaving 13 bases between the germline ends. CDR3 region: CAWSPEVRSPLHF. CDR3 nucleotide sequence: TGTGCCTGGAGCCCGGAGGTAAGGTCACCCCTCCACTTT.

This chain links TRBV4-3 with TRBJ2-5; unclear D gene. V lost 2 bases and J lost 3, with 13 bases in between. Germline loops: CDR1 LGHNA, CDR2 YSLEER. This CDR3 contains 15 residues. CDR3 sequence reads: CASSQHKGGEETQYF. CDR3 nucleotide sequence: TGCGCCAGCAGCCAACATAAGGGTGGGGAAGAGACCCAGTACTTC.

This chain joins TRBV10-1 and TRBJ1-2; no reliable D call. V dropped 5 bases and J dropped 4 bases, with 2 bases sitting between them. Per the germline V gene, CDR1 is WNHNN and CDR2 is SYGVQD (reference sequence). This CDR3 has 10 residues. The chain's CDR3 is CASSFYGYTF. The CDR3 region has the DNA TGCGCCAGCAGTTTCTATGGCTACACCTTC.

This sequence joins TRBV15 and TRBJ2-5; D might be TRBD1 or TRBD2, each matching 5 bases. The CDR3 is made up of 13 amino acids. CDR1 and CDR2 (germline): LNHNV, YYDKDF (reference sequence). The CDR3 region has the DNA TGTGGTACCGGGACGATAAACGAAGAGACCCAGTACTTC. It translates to CGTGTINEETQYF.